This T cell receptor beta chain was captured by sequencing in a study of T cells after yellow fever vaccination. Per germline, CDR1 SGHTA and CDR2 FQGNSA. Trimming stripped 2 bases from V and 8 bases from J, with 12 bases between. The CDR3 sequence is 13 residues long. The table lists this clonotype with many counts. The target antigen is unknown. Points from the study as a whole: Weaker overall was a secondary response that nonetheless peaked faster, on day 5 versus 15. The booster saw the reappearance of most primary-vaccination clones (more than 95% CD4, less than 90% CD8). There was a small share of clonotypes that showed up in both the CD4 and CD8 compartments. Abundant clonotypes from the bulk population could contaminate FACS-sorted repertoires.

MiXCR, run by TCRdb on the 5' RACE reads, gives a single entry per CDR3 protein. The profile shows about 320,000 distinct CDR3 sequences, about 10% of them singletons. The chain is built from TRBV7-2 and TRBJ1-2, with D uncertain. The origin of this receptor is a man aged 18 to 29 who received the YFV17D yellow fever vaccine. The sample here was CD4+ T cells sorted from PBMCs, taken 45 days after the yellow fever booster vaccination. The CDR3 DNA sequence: TGTGCCAGCAGCTTATTTGAGGGCGGAGGCTACACCTTC. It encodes CASSLFEGGGYTF.